This is a list of T cell receptor beta chains from one sample in a study of blood T cell repertoires in COVID-19. Using immunoSEQ multiplex PCR, the repertoire was profiled, and TCRdb retains in-frame clones only, with some absent. The table records hundreds of thousands of clones, roughly 82% of them present only once. Input material: peripheral blood. These receptors all come from a woman between 70 and 85 years old with acute or convalescent COVID-19. The CDR3 runs from the conserved cysteine through the conserved F or W. The D gene is left open where the match is weak. Clone size is stated in some rows and not others, as once, few, many or a class when expanded.

D	V	size	J	CDR3	DNA
NA	TRBV2	NA	TRBJ2-7	CASSVQGGGSNEQYF	TGTGCCAGCAGTGTCCAAGGGGGAGGGTCTAACGAGCAGTACTTC
NA	TRBV7-2	NA	TRBJ1-1	CASSSSGGLTTEAFF	TGTGCCAGCAGCTCCTCGGGGGGTTTGACCACTGAAGCTTTCTTT
NA	TRBV19	NA	TRBJ1-1	CASSGGANTEAFF	TGTGCCAGTAGCGGAGGCGCCAACACTGAAGCTTTCTTT
TRBD2	TRBV4-2	NA	TRBJ2-2	CASSQAERGSTGELFF	TGTGCCAGCAGCCAAGCGGAGCGGGGGTCTACCGGGGAGCTGTTTTTT
TRBD1	TRBV5-1	once	TRBJ2-7	CASSIGTESSYEQYF	TGCGCCAGCAGCATTGGGACAGAGAGCTCCTACGAGCAGTACTTC
NA	TRBV2	NA	TRBJ1-2	CASIKSAGDYGYTF	TGTGCCAGCATAAAGTCGGCAGGGGACTATGGCTACACCTTC
TRBD1	TRBV6-5	NA	TRBJ1-1	CASSYLTGVNTEAFF	TGTGCCAGCAGTTACCTTACAGGGGTAAACACTGAAGCTTTCTTT
NA	TRBV4-1	NA	TRBJ2-6	CASSISEGSGANVLTF	TGCGCCAGCAGCATCAGTGAGGGCTCTGGGGCCAACGTCCTGACTTTC
NA	TRBV7-8	NA	TRBJ2-3	CASSLAPTYLRVADTQYF	TGTGCCAGCAGCTTAGCCCCCACCTATCTGAGGGTCGCAGATACGCAGTATTTT
NA	TRBV2	few	TRBJ1-5	CASRPSLEALPQHF	TGTGCCAGCAGGCCCTCCCTAGAAGCTCTTCCCCAGCATTTT
TRBD1	TRBV19	NA	TRBJ1-2	CASSPDRGQSDGYTF	TGTGCCAGTAGCCCCGACAGGGGGCAATCCGATGGCTACACCTTC
NA	TRBV21-1	few	TRBJ1-2	CASSLWRFRSYNYGYTF	TGTGCCAGCAGCCTCTGGAGGTTCAGAAGTTATAACTATGGCTACACCTTC
NA	TRBV6-5	NA	TRBJ1-1	CASSYSGVTEAFF	TGTGCCAGCAGTTACTCAGGAGTCACTGAAGCTTTCTTT
NA	TRBV10-1	NA	TRBJ1-5	CASSGGYNQPQHF	TGCGCCAGCAGTGGAGGGTATAATCAGCCCCAGCATTTT
TRBD2	TRBV19	NA	TRBJ2-3	CARLAGNCTDTQYF	TGTGCCCGGCTAGCGGGGAACTGCACAGATACGCAGTATTTT
TRBD1	TRBV4-1	NA	TRBJ1-2	CASSQVISTGNYGYTF	TGCGCCAGCAGCCAAGTAATTTCGACAGGGAACTATGGCTACACCTTC
NA	TRBV7-2	NA	TRBJ2-2	CASSLAGGQNTGELFF	TGTGCCAGCAGCTTAGCGGGTGGACAGAACACCGGGGAGCTGTTTTTT
NA	TRBV4-3	NA	TRBJ1-6	CASSRGLENSPLHF	TGCGCCAGCAGCCGAGGACTCGAAAATTCACCCCTCCACTTT
TRBD1	TRBV3-1/TRBV3-2	NA	TRBJ1-2	CASSQEVILAGGGYGYTF	TGTGCCAGCAGCCAAGAAGTTATCTTGGCAGGGGGTGGCTATGGCTACACCTTC
TRBD1	TRBV27	NA	TRBJ1-2	CASSRDRARGWDGYTF	TGTGCCAGCTCCCGGGACAGGGCGCGTGGTTGGGACGGCTACACCTTC
TRBD1	TRBV24-1	NA	TRBJ1-4	CATSDPGQGNEKLFF	TGTGCCACCAGTGATCCGGGACAGGGGAATGAAAAACTGTTTTTT
NA	TRBV11-2	NA	TRBJ2-5	CASSLVSVQETQYF	TGTGCCAGCAGCTTAGTGTCGGTCCAAGAGACCCAGTACTTC
TRBD1	TRBV29-1	NA	TRBJ1-2	CSVGGTGYGYTF	TGCAGCGTGGGCGGGACAGGGTACGGCTACACCTTC
NA	TRBV4-1	few	TRBJ1-2	CASSQDQGTIYGYTF	TGCGCCAGCAGCCAAGATCAAGGGACAATCTATGGCTACACCTTC
NA	TRBV27	NA	TRBJ1-2	CASSSPGGFGYTF	TGTGCCAGCAGTTCCCCGGGGGGGTTTGGCTACACCTTC
TRBD2	TRBV4-3	NA	TRBJ2-1	CASSQGTTSGGGLKFF	TGCGCCAGCAGCCAAGGGACGACTAGCGGGGGGGGTCTGAAGTTCTTC
TRBD1	TRBV4-3	NA	TRBJ1-2	CASSQVTGRRGYTF	TGCGCCAGCAGCCAAGTGACAGGGCGGAGAGGCTACACCTTC
TRBD2	TRBV5-4	NA	TRBJ2-1	CASSPGGELNNEQFF	TGTGCCAGCAGCCCCGGGGGGGAATTGAACAATGAGCAGTTCTTC
NA	TRBV6-2/TRBV6-3	NA	TRBJ2-1	CASSYLPGVRNEQFF	TGTGCCAGCAGTTACTTACCAGGGGTCCGCAATGAGCAGTTCTTC
TRBD1	TRBV6-6	NA	TRBJ2-3	CASSLQGASSTDTQYF	TGTGCCAGCAGTCTACAGGGGGCTTCGAGCACAGATACGCAGTATTTT
NA	TRBV19	NA	TRBJ1-6	CASSISSGPLHF	TGTGCCAGTAGTATCAGTTCGGGACCCCTCCACTTT
TRBD1	TRBV4-1	NA	TRBJ1-2	CASSQVSRTGRDGYTF	TGCGCCAGCAGCCAAGTTTCCCGGACAGGGAGGGATGGCTACACCTTC
TRBD1	TRBV6-2/TRBV6-3	NA	TRBJ1-1	CASSPYGTGAEAFF	TGTGCCAGCAGCCCCTATGGGACAGGGGCTGAAGCTTTCTTT
TRBD1	TRBV7-2	NA	TRBJ2-5	CASSRDRAETQYF	TGTGCCAGCAGCCGGGACAGGGCAGAGACCCAGTACTTC
TRBD1	TRBV2	NA	TRBJ1-2	CASSGGGALAGYTF	TGTGCCAGCAGTGGAGGGGGCGCATTGGCTGGCTACACCTTC
NA	TRBV3-1/TRBV3-2	NA	TRBJ2-5	CASSQRQGNQETQYF	TGTGCCAGCAGCCAACGTCAGGGGAACCAAGAGACCCAGTACTTC
NA	TRBV10-3	NA	TRBJ1-1	CAITPDIYTEAFF	TGTGCCATCACTCCTGACATCTACACTGAAGCTTTCTTT
NA	TRBV28	NA	TRBJ1-1	CASRQGGTEAFF	TGTGCCAGCAGGCAAGGGGGCACTGAAGCTTTCTTT
TRBD1	TRBV18	NA	TRBJ1-5	CASSPQWTGSQPQHF	TGTGCCAGCTCACCACAATGGACAGGGAGTCAGCCCCAGCATTTT
NA	TRBV28	NA	TRBJ1-5	CASSFLQGGNQPQHF	TGTGCCAGCAGTTTTCTACAGGGTGGCAATCAGCCCCAGCATTTT
TRBD1	TRBV7-9	NA	TRBJ2-2	CASINRGLNTGELFF	TGTGCCAGCATCAACAGGGGGCTAAACACCGGGGAGCTGTTTTTT
NA	TRBV5-1	NA	TRBJ2-5	CASTLSGETQYF	TGCGCCAGCACCCTGTCGGGGGAGACCCAGTACTTC
NA	TRBV6-5	once	TRBJ2-7	CASRRDEGTYEQYF	TGTGCCAGCAGGCGGGATGAAGGGACCTACGAGCAGTACTTC
NA	TRBV28	NA	TRBJ1-1	CASSLYRVAAFF	TGTGCCAGCAGTTTATACCGAGTTGCAGCTTTCTTT
NA	TRBV5-6	NA	TRBJ1-3	CASRKAGGGAGNTIYF	TGTGCCAGCAGGAAGGCCGGGGGAGGAGCTGGAAACACCATATATTTT
NA	TRBV6-6	NA	TRBJ2-7	CASSYFASPEGEQYF	TGTGCCAGCAGTTACTTTGCTTCCCCGGAGGGCGAGCAGTACTTC
NA	TRBV28	NA	TRBJ1-5	CASSDLGSGVGQPQHF	TGTGCCAGCAGTGATCTCGGGAGTGGGGTTGGTCAGCCCCAGCATTTT
TRBD1	TRBV6-2/TRBV6-3	NA	TRBJ2-7	CASSRQTGRSSYEQYF	TGTGCCAGCAGTCGCCAGACAGGGAGATCTTCCTACGAGCAGTACTTC
NA	TRBV4-3	NA	TRBJ1-2	CASSQEFPQVWGYTF	TGCGCCAGCAGCCAAGAATTTCCACAGGTCTGGGGCTACACCTTC
NA	TRBV10-2	once	TRBJ1-1	CASKPVWDTSGTEAFF	TGCGCCAGCAAACCCGTATGGGACACCTCGGGAACTGAAGCTTTCTTT
NA	TRBV7-2	NA	TRBJ1-2	CASSLWEGKVGYTF	TGTGCCAGCAGCTTATGGGAGGGGAAGGTTGGCTACACCTTC
NA	TRBV5-4	NA	TRBJ1-4	CASSLAGTGKEKLFF	TGTGCCAGCAGCTTGGCGGGAACTGGCAAAGAAAAACTGTTTTTT
TRBD1	TRBV3-1/TRBV3-2	many	TRBJ1-1	CASSQEGLGTGITEAFF	TGTGCCAGCAGCCAAGAAGGGCTGGGGACAGGGATCACTGAAGCTTTCTTT
TRBD2	TRBV27	NA	TRBJ2-7	CASRTPVGGNTYEQYF	TGTGCCAGCAGGACGCCCGTGGGGGGGAACACCTACGAGCAGTACTTC
TRBD1	TRBV7-2	once	TRBJ2-7	CASSLATGGYEQYF	TGTGCCAGCAGCTTAGCGACAGGGGGCTACGAGCAGTACTTC
NA	TRBV4-3	NA	TRBJ1-6	CASSQGQAYNSPLHF	TGCGCCAGCAGCCAAGGACAGGCTTATAATTCACCCCTCCACTTT
NA	TRBV28	NA	TRBJ1-6	CASSLVRKGRDSPLHF	TGTGCCAGCAGTTTAGTCCGGAAGGGGAGGGATTCACCCCTCCACTTT
TRBD1	TRBV7-9	NA	TRBJ1-1	CASSWGQKNTEAFF	TGTGCCAGCAGCTGGGGACAGAAAAACACTGAAGCTTTCTTT
TRBD2	TRBV27	NA	TRBJ2-7	CASRLGGQGPYEQYF	TGTGCCAGCAGACTGGGAGGGCAGGGCCCTTACGAGCAGTACTTC
NA	TRBV20-1	few	TRBJ2-2	CSASHVQSNTGELFF	TGCAGTGCTAGTCACGTCCAGTCGAACACCGGGGAGCTGTTTTTT